This is a list of T cell receptor beta chains from one sample in a study of T cell responses to AZD1222 COVID-19 vaccine. Produced via immunoSEQ multiplex PCR; TCRdb's table is partial and in-frame only. The table records some 120,000 clones, 85% to 90% of them present only once. The source material was peripheral blood, sampled on day 0 of AZD1222 vaccination. The receptor source for this set is an adult in good health. CDR3s include the opening cysteine and the closing phenylalanine or tryptophan. D genes are given only for firm matches.

d_call j_call v_call cdr3_length cdr3_aa
TRBD2 TRBJ2-2 TRBV9 15 CASSALAGGLGELFF
- TRBJ2-7 TRBV13 15 CASSLDRDGSYEQYF
- TRBJ1-2 TRBV27 13 CASSTTRGYGYTF
- TRBJ2-1 TRBV24-1 14 CATSDNKRGNEQFF
TRBD1 TRBJ1-2 TRBV5-1 15 CASSLDRAGHSGYTF
TRBD1 TRBJ1-2 TRBV6-2/TRBV6-3 17 CASSPTTSGTGNHGYTF
TRBD1 TRBJ2-2 TRBV18 14 CASSPGTDTGELFF
- TRBJ1-1 TRBV4-2 15 CASSQGRGMNTEAFF
TRBD1 TRBJ1-2 TRBV3-1/TRBV3-2 15 CASSQEYRGRGGYTF
- TRBJ1-6 TRBV6-5 13 CASRRGGLLPLHF
- TRBJ2-1 TRBV27 15 CASSLTSFSYNEQFF
- TRBJ2-3 TRBV15 13 CATSALHDGTQYF
TRBD2 TRBJ2-1 TRBV29-1 14 CSAGRGSSYNEQFF
- TRBJ1-4 TRBV6-6 17 CASSPWGARATNEKLFF
TRBD1 TRBJ1-2 TRBV2 15 CASSEGDRVAYGYTF
- TRBJ1-4 TRBV21-1 17 CASSNRDRGRGGEKLFF
- TRBJ2-5 TRBV12-3/TRBV12-4 13 CASSLVGRETQYF
TRBD1 TRBJ1-5 TRBV5-1 15 CASSATGGSNQPQHF
- TRBJ1-5 TRBV19 15 CASSRGSFGNQPQHF
- TRBJ1-5 TRBV6-5 13 CASSTVQPQPQHF
TRBD1 TRBJ2-1 TRBV4-3 18 CASSRHQPGTGSYNEQFF
- TRBJ1-2 TRBV6-2/TRBV6-3 12 CASSYLNYGYTF
- TRBJ2-1 TRBV9 15 CASSVVSTGDNEQFF
- TRBJ1-2 TRBV5-1 14 CASSLGDVVDVYTF
- TRBJ1-6 TRBV12-3/TRBV12-4 13 CASSRASNSPLHF
TRBD1 TRBJ1-2 TRBV5-1 14 CASSGGQGAFGYTF
TRBD1 TRBJ2-7 TRBV5-8 14 CASSLQGRQYEQYF
TRBD2 TRBJ2-1 TRBV9 14 CASSVGSGSPEQFF
TRBD2 TRBJ2-1 TRBV7-7 16 CASSSRTSGALNEQFF
TRBD2 TRBJ2-3 TRBV7-2 15 CASTQRRESRDTQYF
- TRBJ1-2 TRBV27 11 CASSSRRGYTF
TRBD1 TRBJ2-7 TRBV6-2/TRBV6-3 15 CASSYGDRGRNEQYF
TRBD1 TRBJ1-4 TRBV9 17 CASSINPPGTGEEKLFF
- TRBJ2-3 TRBV12-5 14 CASGPALNTDTQYF
TRBD2 TRBJ2-3 TRBV5-4 15 CASSGGTSGTDTQYF
- TRBJ1-1 TRBV7-8 14 CASSLRAANTEAFF
- TRBJ2-2 TRBV6-6 15 CASSYSGPSTGELFF
- TRBJ2-1 TRBV2 15 CATLAGTSGGDEQFF
TRBD1 TRBJ1-6 TRBV15 23 CATSRLLMTGGPFQSSYNSPLHF
- TRBJ1-4 TRBV9 16 CASSAGTAASNEKLFF
- TRBJ2-7 TRBV5-1 12 CASSATRYEQYF
- TRBJ2-2 TRBV5-4 15 CASKNGGEYTGELFF
TRBD1 TRBJ1-2 TRBV24-1 14 CATSDSDRDYGYTF
- TRBJ2-2 TRBV19 12 CASRDRPGELFF
- TRBJ1-2 TRBV19 12 CASSQGYYGYTF
TRBD1 TRBJ1-1 TRBV19 15 CASSFLGTVNTEAFF